These 7 T cell receptor beta chains were sequenced from one sample in a study of blood T cell repertoires in COVID-19. Libraries were prepared by immunoSEQ multiplex PCR; TCRdb keeps only in-frame clonotypes and omits some of them. The top ten hold about 25% of the sample, which has 94,000 or so clones, around 84% seen once. Specimen: peripheral blood. These receptors were collected from a man aged 55 to 70 with acute or convalescent COVID-19.

This clone was counted a few times. The chain has TRBV19 and TRBJ1-5, with TRBD1 matching over 8 bases. The CDR3 is 15 residues long. Losses at the gene ends were 6 bases for V and 3 bases for J; bases not matched to a gene: 7. The germline gives CDR1 LNHDA, CDR2 SQIVND (reference sequence). The DNA for the CDR3 is TGTGCCAGTAGACCGGACAGGGCGAACAATCAGCCCCAGCATTTT. The encoded protein is CASRPDRANNQPQHF.

The V call is TRBV15, the J call TRBJ1-5, with TRBD1 matching 7 bases. The V gene end was trimmed by 6 bases and the J gene end by 1 base; junction bases not matched to a gene: 6. The CDR3 covers 15 residues. Germline CDR1 is LNHNV and CDR2 is YYDKDF (reference sequence). CDR3 protein: CATRAQGMSNQPQHF. CDR3 sequence (DNA): TGTGCCACCAGAGCACAGGGGATGAGCAATCAGCCCCAGCATTTT.

This clone appeared once. CDR3 amino acids: CASSPVGRAGVHEQYF. For the CDR3, the DNA is TGTGCCAGCAGCCCTGTGGGACGAGCGGGGGTTCACGAGCAGTACTTC. The chain is built from TRBV7-6 and TRBJ2-7; 8 nucleotides line up with TRBD2. Germline-derived CDR1 and CDR2 are SGHVS and FNYEAQ. The junction had 14 bases not matched to a gene; V was cut back by 5 bases and J by 5 bases. The CDR3 length is 16 residues.

This clone was seen only a few times. The chain has TRBV7-2 and TRBJ2-7; 8 bases are shared with TRBD2. Germline trimming cut 5 bases from V and 0 bases from J; bases unmatched to any gene: 6. The CDR3 contains 15 residues. CDR1 is SGHTA and CDR2 is FQGNSA in the germline V gene. As DNA, the CDR3 is TGTGCCAGCAGCCCCCGGACTAGCTCCTCCTACGAGCAGTACTTC. Its translation: CASSPRTSSSYEQYF.

The rearrangement joins TRBV28 to TRBJ1-6; the D gene is possibly TRBD1 (5 bases). Trimming left V 2 bases short and J 6 bases short, with 20 bases between. The V gene's germline CDR1 is MDHEN and CDR2 SYDVKM. The CDR3 contains 18 residues. The CDR3 DNA follows: TGTGCCAGCAGTTTACCTCCCGAGACCGGGACTGCTAATTCACCCCTCCACTTT. It yields the protein CASSLPPETGTANSPLHF.

This chain joins TRBV6-5 and TRBJ2-1; D is perhaps TRBD1 (5 bases). Germline V gene data show CDR1 as MNHEY and CDR2 as SVGAGI. Trimming removed 0 bases from V and 5 bases from J, with 11 bases in between. This CDR3 has 15 residues. The CDR3 spells CASSYSSRANNEQFF. The CDR3 DNA follows: TGTGCCAGCAGTTACTCGTCCAGGGCCAACAATGAGCAGTTCTTC.

The gene calls are TRBV6-2 or TRBV6-3 and TRBJ2-1; 7 bases match TRBD1. V lost 5 bases, J lost 9 bases, and 4 bases stayed unmatched. This CDR3 has 12 residues. CDR1 MNHEY and CDR2 SVGEGT come from the germline V gene. The CDR3 sequence is CASSTGVGEQFF. The DNA of the CDR3 is TGTGCCAGCAGTACAGGGGTAGGTGAGCAGTTCTTC.